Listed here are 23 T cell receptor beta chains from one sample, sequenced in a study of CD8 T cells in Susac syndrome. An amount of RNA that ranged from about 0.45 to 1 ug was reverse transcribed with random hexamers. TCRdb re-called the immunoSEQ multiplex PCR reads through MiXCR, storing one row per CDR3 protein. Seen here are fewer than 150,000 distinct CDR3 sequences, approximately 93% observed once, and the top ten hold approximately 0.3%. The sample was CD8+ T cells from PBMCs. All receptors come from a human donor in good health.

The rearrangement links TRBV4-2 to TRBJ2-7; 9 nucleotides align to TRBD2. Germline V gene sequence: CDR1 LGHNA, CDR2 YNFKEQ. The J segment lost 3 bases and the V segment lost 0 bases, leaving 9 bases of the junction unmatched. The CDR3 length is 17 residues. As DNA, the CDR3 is TGTGCCAGCAGCCAAGATCCGACTAGCGGAATCAACTACGAGCAGTACTTC. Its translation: CASSQDPTSGINYEQYF.

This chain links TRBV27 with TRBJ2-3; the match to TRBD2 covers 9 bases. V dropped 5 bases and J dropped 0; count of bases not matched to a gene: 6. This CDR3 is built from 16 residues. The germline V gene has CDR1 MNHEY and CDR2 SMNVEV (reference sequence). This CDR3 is CASSPLTSGSTDTQYF. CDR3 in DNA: TGTGCCAGCAGTCCACTGACTAGCGGAAGCACAGATACGCAGTATTTT.

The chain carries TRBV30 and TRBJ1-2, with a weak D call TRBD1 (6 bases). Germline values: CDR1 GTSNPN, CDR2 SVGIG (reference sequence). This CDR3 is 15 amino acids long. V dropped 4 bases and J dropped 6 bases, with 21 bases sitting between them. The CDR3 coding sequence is TGTGCCTGGACCCCTGTCTTCCCGGGGGCAGATGGCTACACCTTC. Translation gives CAWTPVFPGADGYTF.

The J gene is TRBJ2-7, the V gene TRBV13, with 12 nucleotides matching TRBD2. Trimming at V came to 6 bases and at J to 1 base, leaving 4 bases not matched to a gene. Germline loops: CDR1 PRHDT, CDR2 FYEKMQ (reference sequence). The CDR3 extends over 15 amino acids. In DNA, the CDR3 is TGTGCCAGCAGTTCCGGACTAGCGGGATCCTACGAGCAGTACTTC. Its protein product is CASSSGLAGSYEQYF.

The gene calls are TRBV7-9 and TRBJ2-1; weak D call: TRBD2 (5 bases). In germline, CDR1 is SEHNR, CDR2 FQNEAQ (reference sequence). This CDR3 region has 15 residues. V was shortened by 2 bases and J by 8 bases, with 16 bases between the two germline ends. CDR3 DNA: TGTGCCAGCAGCTTAAGAGGGCAAGAGGTCGATGAGCAGTTCTTC. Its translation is CASSLRGQEVDEQFF.

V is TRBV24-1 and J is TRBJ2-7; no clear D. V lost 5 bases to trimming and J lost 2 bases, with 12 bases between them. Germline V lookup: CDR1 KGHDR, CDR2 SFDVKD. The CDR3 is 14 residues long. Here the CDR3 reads CATSAAHTPYEQYF. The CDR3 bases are TGTGCCACCAGTGCCGCACATACTCCCTACGAGCAGTACTTC.

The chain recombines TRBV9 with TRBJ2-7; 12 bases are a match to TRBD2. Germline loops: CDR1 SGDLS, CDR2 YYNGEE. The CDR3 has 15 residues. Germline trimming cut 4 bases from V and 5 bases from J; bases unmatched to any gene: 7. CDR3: CASSLQTSGSDEQYF. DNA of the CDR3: TGTGCCAGCAGCCTTCAGACTAGCGGGAGCGACGAGCAGTACTTC.

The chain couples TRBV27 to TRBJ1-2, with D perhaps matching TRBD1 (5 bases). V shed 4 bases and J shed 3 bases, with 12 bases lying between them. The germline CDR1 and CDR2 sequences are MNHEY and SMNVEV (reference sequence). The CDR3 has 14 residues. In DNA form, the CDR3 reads TGTGCCAGCAGTTACGGGGACGGACACTATGGCTACACCTTC. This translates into CASSYGDGHYGYTF.

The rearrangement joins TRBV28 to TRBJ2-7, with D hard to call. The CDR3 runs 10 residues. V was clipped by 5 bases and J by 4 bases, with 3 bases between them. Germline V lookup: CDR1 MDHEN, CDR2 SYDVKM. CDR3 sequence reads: CASSAYEQYF. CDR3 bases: TGTGCCAGCAGTGCTTACGAGCAGTACTTC.

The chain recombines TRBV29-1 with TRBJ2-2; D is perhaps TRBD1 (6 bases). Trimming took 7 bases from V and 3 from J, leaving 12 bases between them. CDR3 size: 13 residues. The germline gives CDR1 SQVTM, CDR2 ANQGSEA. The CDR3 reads CSGHRDDTGELFF. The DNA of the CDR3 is TGCAGCGGACACAGGGACGACACCGGGGAGCTGTTTTTT.

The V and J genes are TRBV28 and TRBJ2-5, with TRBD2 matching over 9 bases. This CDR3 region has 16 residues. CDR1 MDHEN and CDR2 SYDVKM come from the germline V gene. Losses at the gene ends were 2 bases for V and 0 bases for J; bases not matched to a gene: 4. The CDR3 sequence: CASSLPRLADQETQYF. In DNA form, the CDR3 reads TGTGCCAGCAGTTTACCGAGACTAGCGGACCAAGAGACCCAGTACTTC.

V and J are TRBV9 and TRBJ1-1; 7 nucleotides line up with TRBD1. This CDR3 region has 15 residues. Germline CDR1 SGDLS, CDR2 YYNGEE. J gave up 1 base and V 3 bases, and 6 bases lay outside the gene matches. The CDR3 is CASSAPGTANTEAFF. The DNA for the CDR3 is TGTGCCAGCAGCGCCCCAGGGACAGCGAACACTGAAGCTTTCTTT.

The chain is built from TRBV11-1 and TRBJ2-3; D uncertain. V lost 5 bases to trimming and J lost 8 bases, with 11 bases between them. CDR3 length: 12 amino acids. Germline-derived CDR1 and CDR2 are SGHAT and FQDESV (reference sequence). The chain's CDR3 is CASSPPWGTQYF. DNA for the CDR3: TGTGCCAGCAGCCCACCTTGGGGTACGCAGTATTTT.

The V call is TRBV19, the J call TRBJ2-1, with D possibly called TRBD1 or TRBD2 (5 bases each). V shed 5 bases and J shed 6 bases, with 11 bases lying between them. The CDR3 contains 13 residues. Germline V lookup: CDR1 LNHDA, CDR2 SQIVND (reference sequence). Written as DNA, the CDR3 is TGTGCCAGTAGTTGGGGGAGTCTCAATGAGCAGTTCTTC. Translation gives CASSWGSLNEQFF.

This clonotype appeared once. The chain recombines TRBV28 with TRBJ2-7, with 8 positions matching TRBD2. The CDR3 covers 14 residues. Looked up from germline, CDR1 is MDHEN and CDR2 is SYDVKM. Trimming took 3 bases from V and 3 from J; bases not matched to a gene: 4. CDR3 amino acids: CASSLTSEIYEQYF. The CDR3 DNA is TGTGCCAGCAGTTTGACTAGCGAGATCTACGAGCAGTACTTC.

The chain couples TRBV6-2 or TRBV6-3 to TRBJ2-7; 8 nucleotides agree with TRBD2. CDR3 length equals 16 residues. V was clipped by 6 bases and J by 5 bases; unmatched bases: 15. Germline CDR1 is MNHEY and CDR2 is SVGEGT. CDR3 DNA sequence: TGTGCCAGCAGCCCCCTCAGGAGCGGGAGACTCGACGAGCAGTACTTC. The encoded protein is CASSPLRSGRLDEQYF.

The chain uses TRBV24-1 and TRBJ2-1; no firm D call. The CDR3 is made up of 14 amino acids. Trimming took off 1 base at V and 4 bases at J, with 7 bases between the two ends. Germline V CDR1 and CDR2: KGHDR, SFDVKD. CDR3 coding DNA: TGTGCCACCAGTGATTTAGCCGGTTACAATGAGCAGTTCTTC. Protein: CATSDLAGYNEQFF.

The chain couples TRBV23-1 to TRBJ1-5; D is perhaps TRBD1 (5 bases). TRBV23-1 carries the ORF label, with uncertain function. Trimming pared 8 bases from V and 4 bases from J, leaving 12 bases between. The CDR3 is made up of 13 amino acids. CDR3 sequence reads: CASLRDGNQPQHF. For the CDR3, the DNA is TGCGCCAGCCTCCGGGACGGAAATCAGCCCCAGCATTTT.

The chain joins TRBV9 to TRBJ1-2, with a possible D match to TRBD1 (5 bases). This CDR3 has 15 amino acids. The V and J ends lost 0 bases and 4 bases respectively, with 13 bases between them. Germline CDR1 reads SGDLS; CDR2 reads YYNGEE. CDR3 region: CASSVDGGMGYGYTF. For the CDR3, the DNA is TGTGCCAGCAGCGTAGATGGGGGGATGGGCTATGGCTACACCTTC.

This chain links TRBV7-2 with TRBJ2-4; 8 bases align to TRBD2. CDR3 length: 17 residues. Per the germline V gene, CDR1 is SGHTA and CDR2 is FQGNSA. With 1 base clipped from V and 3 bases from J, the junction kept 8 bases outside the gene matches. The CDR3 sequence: CASSLGTSYLGKNIQYF. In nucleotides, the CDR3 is TGTGCCAGCAGCTTAGGGACTAGCTATCTTGGCAAAAACATTCAGTACTTC.

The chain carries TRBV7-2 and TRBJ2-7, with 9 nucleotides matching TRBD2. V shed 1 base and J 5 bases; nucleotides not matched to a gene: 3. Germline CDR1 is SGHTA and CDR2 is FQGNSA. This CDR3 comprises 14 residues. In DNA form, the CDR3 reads TGTGCCAGCAGCTTAGTAGCGGGAGCCCACGAGCAGTACTTC. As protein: CASSLVAGAHEQYF.

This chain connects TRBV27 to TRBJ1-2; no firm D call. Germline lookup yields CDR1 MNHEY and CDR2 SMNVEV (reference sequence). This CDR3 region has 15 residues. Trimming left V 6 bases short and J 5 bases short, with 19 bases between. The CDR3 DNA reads TGTGCCAGCAGCCTTGCTGAGGGATCAGAGTATGGCTACACCTTC. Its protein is CASSLAEGSEYGYTF.

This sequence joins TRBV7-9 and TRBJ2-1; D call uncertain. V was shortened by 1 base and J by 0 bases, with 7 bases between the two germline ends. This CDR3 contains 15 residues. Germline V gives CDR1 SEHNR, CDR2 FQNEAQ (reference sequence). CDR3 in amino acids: CASSLVTSSYNEQFF. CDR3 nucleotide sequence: TGTGCCAGCAGCTTAGTGACCAGCTCCTACAATGAGCAGTTCTTC. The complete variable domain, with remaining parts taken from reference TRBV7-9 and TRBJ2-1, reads DTGVSQNPRHKITKRGQNVTFRCDPISEHNRLYWYRQTLGQGPEFLTYFQNEAQLEKSRLLSDRFSAERPKGSFSTLEIQRTEQGDSAMYLCASSLVTSSYNEQFFGPGTRLTVL.